The clone carrying this T cell receptor (beta chain) was detected ten times or more. Its matching antigen is unknown. The CDR3 has 16 residues. V lost 6 bases to trimming and J lost 4 bases; unmatched junction nucleotides: 10. These data originate in a study of T-cell reconstitution after alpha-beta-depleted transplantation in children. General study findings and limits: Newly produced T cells mostly accounted for T-cell counts and diversity one year post-transplant. It was reported that alpha-beta T cells came from several hundred expanded graft clones (about two months after transplant). Surviving recipient T cells and intrathymic progenitors accounted for some patients' high TCRbeta diversity at day 60.

Using unique molecular identifiers, the investigators prepared the TCRbeta library. MiXCR, applied by TCRdb to the PCR reads, yields one record per CDR3 protein. The sample records approximately 490,000 distinct CDR3 sequences, under 12% being singletons. The material was PBMCs, obtained before TCRalphabeta/CD19-depleted stem cell transplant. The clonotype comes from a child aged 2-15 years with inherited bone marrow failure, due to receive a stem cell transplant. This chain links TRBV12-3 or TRBV12-4 with TRBJ2-3, with 10 positions matching TRBD2. CDR3 nucleotides: TGTGCCAGCAGCGATAGTAGCGGGAGGTTGGCAGATACGCAGTATTTT. Residues: CASSDSSGRLADTQYF.